This paragraph reports one T cell receptor (beta chain). The antigen remains undetermined. The CDR3 is made up of 16 amino acids. Trimming cost V 0 bases and J 7 bases; bases outside gene matches: 8. Germline V gene lookup returns CDR1 DFQATT and CDR2 SNEGSKA (reference sequence). Researchers made TCR cDNA using 5'RACE template switching, and this step added a universal primer site and UMIs. TCRdb ran MiXCR on the 5' RACE reads and lists one entry per CDR3 protein. Of hundreds of thousands of distinct CDR3 sequences in the sample, around 20% were seen once. The data belong to a study of T cells after yellow fever vaccination. Whole-study results and caveats: A weaker but faster secondary response was observed, peaking on day 5 versus 15. Abundant bulk-derived clonotypes could contaminate FACS-sorted repertoires.

The origin of this receptor is a man aged 18 to 29 who received the YFV17D yellow fever vaccine. This chain links TRBV20-1 with TRBJ1-6, with 8 bases lining up with TRBD1. Sequencing was performed on PBMCs, taken before the yellow fever booster vaccination. Written as DNA, the CDR3 is TGCAGTGCTAGAGATCGGGGGGACAGGAAAAATTCACCCCTCCACTTT. The encoded protein is CSARDRGDRKNSPLHF.